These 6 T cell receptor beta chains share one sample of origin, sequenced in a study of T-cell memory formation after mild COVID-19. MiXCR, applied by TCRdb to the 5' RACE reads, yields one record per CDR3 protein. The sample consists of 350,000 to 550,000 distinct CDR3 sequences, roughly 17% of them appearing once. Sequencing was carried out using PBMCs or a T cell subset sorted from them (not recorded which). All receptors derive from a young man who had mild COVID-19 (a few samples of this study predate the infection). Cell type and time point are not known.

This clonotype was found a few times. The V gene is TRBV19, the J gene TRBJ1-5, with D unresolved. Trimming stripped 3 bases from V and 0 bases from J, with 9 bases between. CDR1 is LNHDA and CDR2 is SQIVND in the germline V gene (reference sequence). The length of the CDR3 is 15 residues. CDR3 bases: TGTGCCAGTAGTATGAGGTGGAATAGCAATCAGCCCCAGCATTTT. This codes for CASSMRWNSNQPQHF.

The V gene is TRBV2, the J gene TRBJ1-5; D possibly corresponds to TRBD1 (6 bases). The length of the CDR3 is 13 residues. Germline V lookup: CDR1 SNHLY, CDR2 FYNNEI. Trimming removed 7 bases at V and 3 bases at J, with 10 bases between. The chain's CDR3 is CASNREFNQPQHF. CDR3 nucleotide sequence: TGTGCCAGCAACAGGGAATTCAATCAGCCCCAGCATTTT.

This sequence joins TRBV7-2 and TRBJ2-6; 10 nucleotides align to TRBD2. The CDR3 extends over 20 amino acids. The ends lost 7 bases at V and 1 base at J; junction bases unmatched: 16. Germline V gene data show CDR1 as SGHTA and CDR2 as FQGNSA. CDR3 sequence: CASNPRWASGGPSGANVLTF. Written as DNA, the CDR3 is TGTGCCAGCAATCCTAGGTGGGCTAGCGGGGGCCCGTCTGGGGCCAACGTCCTGACTTTC.

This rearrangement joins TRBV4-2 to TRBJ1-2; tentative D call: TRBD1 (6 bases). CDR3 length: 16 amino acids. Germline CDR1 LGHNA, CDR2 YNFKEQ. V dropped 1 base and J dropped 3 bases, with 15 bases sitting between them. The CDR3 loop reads CASSQGLGGDDYGYTF. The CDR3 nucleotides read TGTGCCAGCAGCCAAGGACTAGGGGGAGATGACTATGGCTACACCTTC.

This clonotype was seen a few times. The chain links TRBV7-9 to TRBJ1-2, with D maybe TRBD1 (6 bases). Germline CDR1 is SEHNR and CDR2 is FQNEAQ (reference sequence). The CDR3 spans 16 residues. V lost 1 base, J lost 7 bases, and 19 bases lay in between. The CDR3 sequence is CASSLVGQGPMGGYTF. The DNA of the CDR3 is TGTGCCAGCAGCTTAGTCGGGCAGGGGCCCATGGGTGGCTACACCTTC.

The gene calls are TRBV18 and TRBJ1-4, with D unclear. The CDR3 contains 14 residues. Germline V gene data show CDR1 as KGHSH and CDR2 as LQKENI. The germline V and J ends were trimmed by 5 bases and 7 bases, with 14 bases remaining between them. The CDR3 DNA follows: TGTGCCAGCTCAAGGGCCACCGAGGGTGAAAAACTGTTTTTT. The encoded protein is CASSRATEGEKLFF.